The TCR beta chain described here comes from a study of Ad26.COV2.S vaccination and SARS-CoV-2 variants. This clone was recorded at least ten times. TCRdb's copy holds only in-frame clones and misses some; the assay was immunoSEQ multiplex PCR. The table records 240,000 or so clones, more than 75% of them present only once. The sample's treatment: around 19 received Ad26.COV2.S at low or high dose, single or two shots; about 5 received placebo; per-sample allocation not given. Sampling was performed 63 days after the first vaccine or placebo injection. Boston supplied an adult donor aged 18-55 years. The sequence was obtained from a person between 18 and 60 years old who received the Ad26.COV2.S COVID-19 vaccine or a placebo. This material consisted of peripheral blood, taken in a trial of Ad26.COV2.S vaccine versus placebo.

The CDR3 bases are TGCGCCAGCAGTGATTACGCCCTGGGGGAAGATACGCAGTATTTT. It translates to CASSDYALGEDTQYF. The chain joins TRBV10-1 to TRBJ2-3, with D perhaps given as TRBD1 or TRBD2 (5 bases each). Germline values: CDR1 WNHNN, CDR2 SYGVQD (reference sequence). Trimming took 3 bases from V and 5 from J, leaving 15 bases between them. There are 15 residues in the CDR3.